The rows below give T cell receptor beta chains drawn from one sample of a study of immune evolution from preneoplasia to lung adenocarcinoma. Only in-frame clones appear in the TCRdb table, and some are missing; sequencing was by immunoSEQ multiplex PCR. The data show over 2,000 clones, just under 80% seen once. The specimen was FFPE normal lung tissue adjacent to the tumor. Receptors originate from a person in their 60s with lung adenocarcinoma. Both conserved end residues are part of each CDR3. A D gene is named only where the DNA matches it firmly. The size field is filled for only some rows; it gives once, few, many or a size class.

d_call | clone_size | j_call | v_call | cdr3_aa | cdr3_nt
TRBD2 | - | TRBJ2-1 | TRBV27 | CASSLTSGSNEQFF | TGTGCCAGCAGTTTAACTAGCGGGAGCAATGAGCAGTTCTTC
- | - | TRBJ2-7 | TRBV9 | CASSPDEGYEQYF | TGTGCCAGCAGCCCAGACGAGGGCTACGAGCAGTACTTC
- | - | TRBJ1-1 | TRBV9 | CASSVESGAEAFF | TGTGCCAGCAGCGTAGAAAGTGGGGCAGAAGCTTTCTTT
- | - | TRBJ1-3 | TRBV6-1 | CASLTGTSGNTIYF | TGTGCCAGCCTAACCGGGACATCGGGAAACACCATATATTTT
- | few | TRBJ2-7 | TRBV29-1 | CSVRGPFYEQYF | TGCAGCGTTAGAGGGCCGTTTTACGAGCAGTACTTC
- | few | TRBJ1-4 | TRBV7-6 | CASSANRAGSEKLFF | TGTGCCAGCAGCGCCAACCGGGCAGGGAGTGAAAAACTGTTTTTT
- | once | TRBJ2-3 | TRBV10-2 | CASSESGSRDTQYF | TGCGCCAGCAGTGAGAGTGGGTCCAGGGATACGCAGTATTTT
- | - | TRBJ1-1 | TRBV27 | CASSDGAYPEAFF | TGTGCCAGCAGTGACGGAGCCTACCCGGAAGCTTTCTTT
- | few | TRBJ1-1 | TRBV28 | CASSFPMGGRTGNTEAFF | TGTGCCAGCAGTTTCCCCATGGGGGGACGGACGGGGAACACTGAAGCTTTCTTT
TRBD1 | - | TRBJ1-4 | TRBV19 | CASSGTVTNEKLFF | TGTGCCAGTAGCGGGACAGTAACTAATGAAAAACTGTTTTTT
TRBD2 | once | TRBJ2-2 | TRBV5-1 | CASSLEAGGDGELFF | TGCGCCAGCAGCTTGGAGGCGGGGGGCGACGGAGAGCTGTTTTTT